This T cell receptor (beta chain) was found in a study of PD-1 blockade in classical Hodgkin lymphoma. Measured with immunoSEQ multiplex PCR; TCRdb has only the in-frame clones, and not every one. In the table there are 55,000 to 75,000 clones, over 70% of which are singletons. The table lists this clone with a few counts. Exposure to brentuximab vedotin varied, and each patient had relapsed following autologous stem cell transplantation. The ends were cut back, 4 bases at V and 2 bases at J, with 18 bases in the middle. The CDR3 sequence is 17 residues long. The germline V gene has CDR1 SGHVS and CDR2 FQNEAQ.

The source material was peripheral blood mononuclear cells (PBMCs), sampled before the second cycle of nivolumab. This chain uses TRBV7-8 with TRBJ1-3; weak D call: TRBD1 (5 bases). The origin of this receptor is a human donor with classical Hodgkin lymphoma. CDR3 nucleotide sequence: TGTGCCAGCAGCTCTCTGGGAAGGGGAGCCCCTGGAAACACCATATATTTT. Encoded protein: CASSSLGRGAPGNTIYF.